The sequence of this T cell receptor (beta chain) was determined in a study of blood T cell repertoires in COVID-19 (dated by TCRdb to about 2020). As for the study more broadly: The collaborator samples originated in the United States, Italy and Spain and spanned the acute and convalescent phases of COVID-19. Nearly every sample came with metadata listing a de-identified subject ID, COVID-19 status, age in years and sex. The repertoires were released in a freely available public database intended as a resource for research on the immune response to SARS-CoV-2. Where HLA class I and class II types were available, the types were taken from metadata supplied by the sample provider, not from assay-based typing. The prospective study material was composed of cDNA or gDNA derived from T cells, B-cell-depleted T cells, or PBMCs. The dataset comprised deeply sampled blood TCRbeta repertoires from subjects exposed to, actively infected with, or recovered from COVID-19. Samples were obtained from the ongoing ImmuneRACE study (first 160 participants) and from 1,000 to 1,500 subjects provided by 6 global collaborators.

What the research found in general, with its limitations: The amount of clinical and demographic metadata varied by source and participant and was provided uncurated.

On this clone itself: Its antigen is still unknown. Base-call qualities are not available, and no considerably larger clone is one nucleotide away.

CDR1 and CDR2 are read off the germline V gene as MNHNS and SASEGT. The CDR3, from cysteine to phenylalanine, totals 15 residues. CDR3 DNA only is kept here, 45 bases in frame from base 1. From V the trimming removes 3 bases and from J it removes 2 bases, while the gene matches leave 4 bases of the junction unaccounted for. TCRbeta CDR3 regions were amplified from genomic DNA by means of the immunoSEQ Assay, a bias-controlled multiplex PCR. In the source study's methods: Within the assay, amplification of reference gene primers was used to estimate how many nucleated cells each sample contained. To quantify the absolute abundance of each unique TCRbeta CDR3 rearrangement, sequence reads were collapsed and filtered. For each sample, productive Simpson clonality was calculated by taking the square root of Simpson's diversity index across productive rearrangements. The table was pulled from immuneACCESS by TCRdb, which kept in-frame rearrangements only. Such tables lose some clones; where checked, under half of the loss comes from unresolved V genes, and the rest has no known cause. D and trimming come from the DNA, and the V and J calls and clone size come from that table. Counted in this sample were under 300,000 clones; around 83% of them appeared once. The ten most abundant clones make up 5% to 7.5% of the sample.

In the prospective study, participants were about 18 to 95 years old, resided in around 25 geographic areas of the United States, and were enrolled through a virtual design. To assign participants to cohorts, the prospective study relied on clinical history that participants themselves reported in a screening survey and a study questionnaire. A participant counted as exposed if, within 2 weeks of entering the study, that participant had been in contact with someone who had a PCR-confirmed or clinician-diagnosed COVID-19 case. In the prospective study, mobile phlebotomists collected whole blood, serum and a nasopharyngeal or oropharyngeal swab from each participant. Additional blood draws and questionnaires over an approximately 2-month period could optionally be provided by prospective study participants. Prospective study blood samples were shipped either frozen or at room temperature before DNA extraction.

Sequencing used PBMCs or T cells enriched from blood (not recorded which). The rearrangement joined TRBV6-1 to TRBJ1-3; the junction holds 7 bases that match TRBD1. The sequence came from a woman aged 45-60 years who had been exposed to COVID-19. This receptor carries the CDR3 CASSEATGTGNTIYF. The DNA sequence follows: TGTGCCAGCAGTGAGGCGACAGGGACTGGAAACACCATATATTTT.